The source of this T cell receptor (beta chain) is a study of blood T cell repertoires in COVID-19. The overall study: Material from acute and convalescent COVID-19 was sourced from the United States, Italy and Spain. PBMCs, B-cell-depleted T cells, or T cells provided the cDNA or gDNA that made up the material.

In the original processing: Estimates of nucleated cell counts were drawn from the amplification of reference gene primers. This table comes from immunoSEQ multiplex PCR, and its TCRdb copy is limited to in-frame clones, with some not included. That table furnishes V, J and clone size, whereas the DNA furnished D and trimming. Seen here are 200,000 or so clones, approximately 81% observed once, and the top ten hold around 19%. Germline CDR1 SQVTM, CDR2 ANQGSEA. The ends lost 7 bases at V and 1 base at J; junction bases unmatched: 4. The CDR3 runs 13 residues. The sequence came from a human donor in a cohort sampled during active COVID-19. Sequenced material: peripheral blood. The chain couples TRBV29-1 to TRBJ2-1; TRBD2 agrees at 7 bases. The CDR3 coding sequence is TGCAGCGCCGGGGGGTTTTCCTACAATGAGCAGTTCTTC. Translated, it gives CSAGGFSYNEQFF.